This entry concerns a single T cell receptor beta chain. Produced via immunoSEQ multiplex PCR; TCRdb's table is partial and in-frame only. Of about 49,000 clones listed, roughly 85% are singletons. The germline V and J ends were trimmed by 1 base and 1 base, with 7 bases remaining between them. This CDR3 has 14 residues. Germline V gene data show CDR1 as LGHNA and CDR2 as YSLEER. This sample is part of a study of OX40 agonist ivuxolimab in advanced cancers. Whole-study context: Eligibility admitted prior anti-PD-1, anti-PD-L1 or anti-CTLA-4 therapy; roughly 37% had some.

The clonotype originates from an adult with an advanced solid tumor such as melanoma, head and neck, liver or kidney cancer. The chain joins TRBV4-3 to TRBJ1-1; no clear D gene. The sample was CD4+ or CD8+ T cells sorted from blood, taken in a trial of the OX40 agonist ivuxolimab. CDR3 coding DNA: TGCGCCAGCAGCCAAGTTTCCGAGAACACTGAAGCTTTCTTT. The encoded protein is CASSQVSENTEAFF.